Below are 9 T cell receptor beta chains sequenced from a single sample in a study of cytomegalovirus exposure and HLA in healthy donors. Only in-frame clones appear in the TCRdb table, and some are missing; sequencing was by immunoSEQ multiplex PCR. The sample lists more than 95,000 clones; around 90% were seen once. Sequencing was performed on PBMCs. The receptors were sampled from a woman between 18 and 29 years old in good health and CMV-seronegative.

This clone has more than one count but fewer than ten. The V and J genes are TRBV25-1 and TRBJ2-1; D is ambiguous. The ends were cut back, 1 base at V and 0 bases at J, with 16 bases in the middle. Germline CDR1 MGHDK, CDR2 SYGVNS. The CDR3 has 18 amino acids. The CDR3 region is CASSEFQFEAASYNEQFF. The DNA for the CDR3 is TGTGCCAGCAGTGAATTTCAGTTTGAGGCGGCCTCCTACAATGAGCAGTTCTTC. Full variable domain (missing parts from reference TRBV25-1 and TRBJ2-1): EADIYQTPRYLVIGTGKKITLECSQTMGHDKMYWYQQDPGMELHLIHYSYGVNSTEKGDLSSESTVSRIRTEHFPLTLESARPSHTSQYLCASSEFQFEAASYNEQFFGPGTRLTVL.

The chain links TRBV5-1 to TRBJ2-5; 11 bases fit TRBD2. Trimming at V came to 0 bases and at J to 1 base, leaving 5 bases not matched to a gene. The CDR3 consists of 17 residues. CDR1 and CDR2 from the germline V gene are SGHRS and YFSETQ. The CDR3 reads CASSLGATSGGQETQYF. CDR3 sequence (DNA): TGCGCCAGCAGCTTGGGGGCCACTAGCGGGGGCCAAGAGACCCAGTACTTC. Supplemented by reference TRBV5-1 and TRBJ2-5, the full variable domain reads KAGVTQTPRYLIKTRGQQVTLSCSPISGHRSVSWYQQTPGQGLQFLFEYFSETQRNKGNFPGRFSGRQFSNSRSEMNVSTLELGDSALYLCASSLGATSGGQETQYFGPGTRLLVL.

This chain links TRBV6-5 with TRBJ2-7; TRBD1 matches at 7 bases. V gave up 8 bases and J gave up 3 bases; unmatched junction bases: 13. In germline, CDR1 is MNHEY, CDR2 SVGAGI. This CDR3 has 15 residues. Written as DNA, the CDR3 is TGTGCCAGCCAAGGAGTACGGGACAGAAACTACGAGCAGTACTTC. It codes for CASQGVRDRNYEQYF.

This clone has a single count. The chain links TRBV6-5 to TRBJ1-6, with 7 positions matching TRBD1. The CDR3 covers 16 residues. V trimming: 0 bases; J trimming: 10 bases; junction bases outside the gene matches: 9. CDR1 and CDR2 (germline): MNHEY, SVGAGI. CDR3 residues: CASSYSHTGAGSPLHF. Here the CDR3 DNA reads TGTGCCAGCAGTTACTCACATACAGGGGCCGGGTCACCCCTCCACTTT.

This chain joins TRBV28 and TRBJ1-3; TRBD1 matches 10 bases. CDR1 is MDHEN and CDR2 is SYDVKM in the germline V gene. V was pared by 6 bases and J by 2 bases, with 1 base of the junction left unmatched. The CDR3 runs to 14 residues. CDR3 residues: CASRGQGTGNTIYF. As DNA, the CDR3 is TGTGCCAGCAGGGGACAGGGGACTGGAAACACCATATATTTT.

The CDR3 reads CASSLSYRGELFF. The CDR3 nucleotides read TGTGCCAGCAGTTTATCTTATAGAGGGGAGCTGTTTTTT. The rearrangement links TRBV27 to TRBJ2-2; D is unresolved. Germline V gene lookup returns CDR1 MNHEY and CDR2 SMNVEV (reference sequence). The ends were cut back, 0 bases at V and 8 bases at J, with 7 bases in the middle. The length of the CDR3 is 13 residues.

The chain joins TRBV5-1 to TRBJ1-2, with D possibly being TRBD1 (6 bases). This CDR3 contains 14 residues. V dropped 4 bases and J dropped 1 base, with 11 bases sitting between them. CDR1 is SGHRS, CDR2 YFSETQ, per germline. The CDR3 region is CASSEQDSNYGYTF. The CDR3 DNA follows: TGCGCCAGCAGCGAACAGGACAGTAACTATGGCTACACCTTC.

The chain has TRBV28 and TRBJ1-2, with 7 bases aligning to TRBD1. Losses at the gene ends were 5 bases for V and 1 base for J; bases not matched to a gene: 13. Germline loops: CDR1 MDHEN, CDR2 SYDVKM. The CDR3 runs 17 residues. The CDR3 sequence is CASSPRWTGRLNYGYTF. The CDR3 DNA is TGTGCCAGCAGTCCACGATGGACAGGCAGACTTAACTATGGCTACACCTTC.

The chain uses TRBV7-2 and TRBJ2-1; D remains ambiguous. The CDR3 is made up of 17 amino acids. Germline V CDR1 and CDR2: SGHTA, FQGNSA. Trimming took 1 base from V and 6 from J, leaving 19 bases between them. In DNA, the CDR3 is TGTGCCAGCAGCTTAGTGGGCCCCGTTCTTATGGGCAATGAGCAGTTCTTC. The encoded protein is CASSLVGPVLMGNEQFF.